This T cell receptor beta chain was identified during a study of blood T cell repertoires in COVID-19. Using immunoSEQ multiplex PCR, the repertoire was profiled, and TCRdb retains in-frame clones only, with some absent. In the table there are about 160,000 clones, under 85% of which are singletons. A few counts support this clone. The CDR3 contains 17 residues. The V gene's germline CDR1 is SGHDT and CDR2 YYEEEE. The trim removed 0 bases at V and 2 bases at J, leaving 6 bases unmatched. The clonotype originates from a man older than 75 with COVID-19, enrolled during active disease. Sequences were obtained from peripheral blood. This chain connects TRBV5-6 to TRBJ2-3; 10 nucleotides match TRBD2. CDR3 protein: CASSLEIAGGNTDTQYF. CDR3 bases: TGTGCCAGCAGCTTGGAGATAGCGGGGGGCAACACAGATACGCAGTATTTT.